Shown below are 18 T cell receptor beta chains from a single sample sequenced in a study of shared clonotypes between healthy human individuals. TCRdb's table, derived via immunoSEQ multiplex PCR, lists solely in-frame clones and lacks some. Found here are around 1 million clones, over 60% of them singletons; the top ten hold about 1.5%. The sequenced sample was memory CD4+ T cells sorted from blood. Subset reported: CD45RA-negative fraction. The receptors stem from a young man in good health.

The genes are TRBV2 and TRBJ2-6; D ambiguous. Germline CDR1 reads SNHLY; CDR2 reads FYNNEI. The V end was cut by 7 bases, the J end by 0 bases, with 10 bases between. The CDR3 contains 15 residues. The CDR3 DNA reads TGTGCCAGCACGCTGAATCCCTCTGGGGCCAACGTCCTGACTTTC. Translating gives CASTLNPSGANVLTF.

The chain couples TRBV9 to TRBJ1-5, with 8 bases matching TRBD1. Germline V lookup: CDR1 SGDLS, CDR2 YYNGEE. V dropped 0 bases and J dropped 4; count of bases not matched to a gene: 3. This CDR3 has 15 amino acids. The CDR3 spells CASSVGGQENQPQHF. The CDR3 region has the DNA TGTGCCAGCAGCGTAGGGGGACAGGAGAATCAGCCCCAGCATTTT.

The V gene is TRBV7-9, the J gene TRBJ1-1; D ambiguous. There are 12 residues in the CDR3. Germline loops: CDR1 SEHNR, CDR2 FQNEAQ (reference sequence). The V end was cut by 1 base, the J end by 7 bases, with 7 bases between. The CDR3, as DNA: TGTGCCAGCAGCTTAGAGGTCCTTGAAGCTTTCTTT. Residues: CASSLEVLEAFF. Looking up the rest from reference TRBV7-9 and TRBJ1-1 gives the full variable domain: DTGVSQNPRHKITKRGQNVTFRCDPISEHNRLYWYRQTLGQGPEFLTYFQNEAQLEKSRLLSDRFSAERPKGSFSTLEIQRTEQGDSAMYLCASSLEVLEAFFGQGTRLTVV.

This clone has a single count. This rearrangement joins TRBV28 to TRBJ2-3, with 9 nucleotides matching TRBD2. V lost 4 bases, J lost 3 bases, and 11 bases stayed unmatched. The CDR3 spans 17 residues. Germline CDR1 is MDHEN and CDR2 is SYDVKM. The CDR3 nucleotides are TGTGCCAGCAGTTCACTTTTAGCGGGGGCGGGGACAGATACGCAGTATTTT. Translating gives CASSSLLAGAGTDTQYF.

There are a few counts of this clone. The chain is built from TRBV20-1 and TRBJ1-1, with D perhaps matching TRBD1 (6 bases). Germline CDR1 and CDR2: DFQATT and SNEGSKA (reference sequence). The CDR3 runs 10 residues. CDR3 in amino acids: CRGGRGGAFF. The CDR3 DNA reads TGCAGGGGAGGGAGAGGGGGAGCTTTCTTT.

This rearrangement joins TRBV11-3 to TRBJ2-5; TRBD1 agrees at 9 bases. Germline V gene lookup returns CDR1 SGHNT and CDR2 YENEEA. This CDR3 has 16 amino acids. Germline trimming cut 5 bases from V and 2 bases from J; bases unmatched to any gene: 9. CDR3 coding DNA: TGTGCCAGCAGCGCCCGGGGGACAGGGCTACAAGAGACCCAGTACTTC. This encodes CASSARGTGLQETQYF.

In regard to this clone: The junction shows a germline mismatch at one end, possibly a read error. The chain has TRBV7-7 and TRBJ2-1; D ambiguous. Looked up from germline, CDR1 is SSHAT and CDR2 is FNYEAQ (reference sequence). The CDR3 has 14 residues. DNA of the CDR3: TGTGCTAGCAGCCCTTCGAGTAGGGCCGATGAGCAGTTCTTC. This gives the protein CASSPSSRADEQFF.

CDR3 region: CSVAEGVEQYF. Here the CDR3 DNA reads TGCAGCGTGGCGGAAGGGGTCGAGCAGTACTTC. This chain connects TRBV29-1 to TRBJ2-7; possible D gene TRBD1, 5 bases. Germline CDR1 SQVTM, CDR2 ANQGSEA. V lost 6 bases to trimming and J lost 6 bases, with 12 bases between them. This CDR3 has 11 residues.

This clone is a singleton in its sample. The chain carries TRBV6-6 and TRBJ1-4; 8 nucleotides align to TRBD1. CDR3 size: 14 residues. V was pared by 6 bases and J by 8 bases, with 8 bases of the junction left unmatched. The germline V gene encodes CDR1 MNHNY and CDR2 SVGAGI (reference sequence). The CDR3 DNA sequence: TGTGCCAGCAGCCTCGGACAGGGAGTCGAAAAACTGTTTTTT. It translates to CASSLGQGVEKLFF.

This chain links TRBV6-5 with TRBJ2-5; D gene uncertain. The CDR3 sequence is 15 residues long. Germline V gene data show CDR1 as MNHEY and CDR2 as SVGAGI. The V end was cut by 5 bases, the J end by 5 bases, with 18 bases between. CDR3 region: CASSNRALSGETQYF. Here the CDR3 DNA reads TGTGCCAGCAGTAACCGGGCCCTCTCCGGGGAGACCCAGTACTTC.

This clone was recorded once. This chain connects TRBV28 to TRBJ1-5; D may be TRBD1 (6 bases). This CDR3 comprises 18 residues. Germline assignment: CDR1 MDHEN and CDR2 SYDVKM. Trimming took 0 bases from V and 0 from J, leaving 15 bases between them. CDR3 region: CASSLWGIRTDSNQPQHF. Written as DNA, the CDR3 is TGTGCCAGCAGTTTATGGGGAATACGGACAGATAGCAATCAGCCCCAGCATTTT.

The V call is TRBV5-1, the J call TRBJ2-3, with D perhaps TRBD1 (5 bases). The CDR3 has 20 residues. CDR1 and CDR2 from the germline V gene are SGHRS and YFSETQ. V was pared by 4 bases and J by 0 bases, with 27 bases between. CDR3 DNA sequence: TGCGCCAGCAGCCACCGCGGCCCCCTTAGGTGGACACCAAGCACAGATACGCAGTATTTT. Translated, it gives CASSHRGPLRWTPSTDTQYF.

The sample holds a few counts of this clone. The chain is built from TRBV7-8 and TRBJ2-7; perhaps TRBD2 as D (6 bases). The CDR3 consists of 16 residues. Trimming removed 0 bases from V and 3 bases from J, with 15 bases in between. Germline V lookup: CDR1 SGHVS, CDR2 FQNEAQ. For the CDR3, the DNA is TGTGCCAGCAGCTTAGCGTGGGGTAGCGGAGTCTACGAGCAGTACTTC. Its translation is CASSLAWGSGVYEQYF.

The chain recombines TRBV5-4 with TRBJ2-1; D call uncertain. V lost 3 bases and J 6 bases, leaving 13 bases between the germline ends. CDR3 size: 14 residues. The germline V gene has CDR1 SGHNT and CDR2 YYREEE (reference sequence). CDR3 in DNA: TGTGCCAGCAGCTCTGTTGCTAGGATCAATGAGCAGTTCTTC. Its protein is CASSSVARINEQFF.

The chain couples TRBV5-4 to TRBJ2-4; TRBD1 matches at 8 bases. The CDR3 loop spans 16 amino acids. Germline V lookup: CDR1 SGHNT, CDR2 YYREEE (reference sequence). J gave up 2 bases and V 6 bases, and 10 bases lay outside the gene matches. CDR3 residues: CASIIGDRGSKNIQYF. The DNA for the CDR3 is TGTGCCAGCATCATAGGAGACAGGGGTTCCAAAAACATTCAGTACTTC.

V usage is TRBV10-3 and J usage is TRBJ1-1, with D unresolved. Germline V gene data show CDR1 as ENHRY and CDR2 as SYGVKD. The CDR3 covers 13 residues. V gave up 7 bases and J gave up 1 base, with 10 bases separating them. This chain's CDR3 is CAITGQTNTEAFF. The CDR3 bases are TGTGCCATCACTGGGCAGACGAACACTGAAGCTTTCTTT.

The genes are TRBV11-2 and TRBJ2-3; D is tentatively TRBD1 or TRBD2 (5 bases each). The germline gives CDR1 SGHAT, CDR2 FQNNGV. Trimming removed 1 base at V and 3 bases at J, with 14 bases between. This CDR3 has 16 amino acids. CDR3 in DNA: TGTGCCAGCAGCTTAGCCGGGGCGGTTATTACAGATACGCAGTATTTT. This gives the protein CASSLAGAVITDTQYF.

This clone was recorded a few times. The identical CDR3 is also encoded by other nucleotide sequences in the sample. This chain uses TRBV5-1 with TRBJ2-3; no firm D call. The germline V gene has CDR1 SGHRS and CDR2 YFSETQ. The CDR3 spans 14 residues. V dropped 4 bases and J dropped 2 bases, with 11 bases sitting between them. CDR3 sequence: CASSLGHYTDTQYF. For the CDR3, the DNA is TGCGCCAGCAGCCTGGGTCATTACACAGATACGCAGTATTTT.